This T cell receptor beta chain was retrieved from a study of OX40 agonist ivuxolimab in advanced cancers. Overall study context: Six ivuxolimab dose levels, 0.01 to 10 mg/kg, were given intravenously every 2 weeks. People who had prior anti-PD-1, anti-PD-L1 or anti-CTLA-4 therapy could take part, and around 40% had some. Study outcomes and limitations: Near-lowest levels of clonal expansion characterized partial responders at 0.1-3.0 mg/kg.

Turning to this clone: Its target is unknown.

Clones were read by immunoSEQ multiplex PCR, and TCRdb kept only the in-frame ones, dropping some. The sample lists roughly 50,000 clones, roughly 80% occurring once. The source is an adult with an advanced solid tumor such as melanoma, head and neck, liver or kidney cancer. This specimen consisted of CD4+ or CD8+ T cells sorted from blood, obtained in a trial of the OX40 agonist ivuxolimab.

CDR3 coding DNA: TGTGCCAGCAGTGAAGCGCTTCGGCGGCTAGCGGGGGGGAATGAGCAGTTCTTC. Amino acids: CASSEALRRLAGGNEQFF. The rearrangement links TRBV6-1 to TRBJ2-1; the match to TRBD2 covers 12 bases. Germline lookup yields CDR1 MNHNS and CDR2 SASEGT. Unmatched junction bases numbered 10, after V lost 0 bases and J lost 7 bases. This CDR3 comprises 18 residues.